The 30 T cell receptor beta chains below were found in one sample sequenced in a study of glioma-infiltrating T cells. Using RNA template, CDR3s of TCR alpha and beta were amplified with iRepertoire arm-PCR. TCRdb re-analysed the multiplex PCR reads in MiXCR, keeping a single row per CDR3 protein. The sample yields some 99,000 distinct CDR3 sequences, 20% to 30% seen once. The specimen sequenced was glioma tissue, nonneoplastic brain tissue, or PBMCs (not recorded which). Every receptor here comes from a human donor with low-grade glioma or glioblastoma, undergoing nonglioma brain surgery, or in good health (not recorded which).

Concerning this clonotype: A read error is likely, as this CDR3 ends without the conserved phenylalanine or tryptophan. The rearrangement uses TRBV4-2 and TRBJ2-3; TRBD1 agrees at 10 bases. There are 16 residues in the CDR3. The V segment lost 6 bases and the J segment 1 base; nucleotides outside the gene matches: 7. CDR1 is LGHNA and CDR2 is YNFKEQ in the germline V gene. For the CDR3, the DNA is TGTGCCAGCAGAAACTCCGGGACAGGGGGCACAGATACGCAGTATTCT. Translated, it gives CASRNSGTGGTDTQYS.

This clonotype appeared many times. The chain is built from TRBV20-1 and TRBJ2-7, with a tentative D call TRBD2 (5 bases). The CDR3 contains 11 residues. From germline, CDR1 is DFQATT and CDR2 SNEGSKA (reference sequence). Trimming left V 2 bases short and J 4 bases short, with 6 bases between. CDR3 loop: CSARTSYEQYF. As DNA, the CDR3 is TGCAGTGCTAGAACTAGTTACGAGCAGTACTTC.

CDR3 bases: TGTGCCAGCAGCTTATCCCCCCATGAGCATAACGAAAAACTGTTTTTT. Translation: CASSLSPHEHNEKLFF. The genes are TRBV7-9 and TRBJ1-4; D unresolved. From germline, CDR1 is SEHNR and CDR2 FQNEAQ (reference sequence). V shed 2 bases and J shed 8 bases, with 18 bases lying between them. The CDR3 is 16 residues long.

This clonotype was detected only a few times. The chain uses TRBV12-3 or TRBV12-4 and TRBJ1-1; D remains ambiguous. The CDR3 runs to 12 residues. Trimming removed 7 bases from V and 7 bases from J, with 13 bases in between. CDR3 DNA sequence: TGTGCCAGCACCCTATGGGGTAGTGAAGCTTTCTTT. Translating it yields CASTLWGSEAFF.

This clonotype was counted at least ten times. The V gene is TRBV7-6, the J gene TRBJ1-1, with D possibly matching TRBD1 (5 bases). Trimming left V 5 bases short and J 0 bases short, with 13 bases between. Germline CDR1 is SGHVS and CDR2 is FNYEAQ. The CDR3 is made up of 15 amino acids. DNA for the CDR3: TGTGCCAGCAGCCACGGGGGGGGAATGAACACTGAAGCTTTCTTT. Protein sequence: CASSHGGGMNTEAFF.

This clonotype was seen repeatedly, ten times or more. The chain employs TRBV20-1 and TRBJ1-5, with 10 positions matching TRBD1. Germline CDR1 and CDR2: DFQATT and SNEGSKA (reference sequence). With 0 bases clipped from V and 6 bases from J, the junction kept 2 bases outside the gene matches. The CDR3 is 14 residues long. The CDR3 DNA follows: TGCAGTGCTAGAGATCGGACAGGGGGTCAGCCCCAGCATTTT. This encodes CSARDRTGGQPQHF.

This clonotype was counted ten times or more. The gene calls are TRBV6-2 or TRBV6-3 and TRBJ2-1, with 10 bases lining up with TRBD2. This CDR3 is built from 18 residues. Trimming cost V 0 bases and J 6 bases; bases outside gene matches: 11. Looked up from germline, CDR1 is MNHEY and CDR2 is SVGEGT. CDR3 bases: TGTGCCAGCAGTTACTCACCACGGACTAGCGGATACCTCAATGAGCAGTTCTTC. Translated, it gives CASSYSPRTSGYLNEQFF.

This clonotype was seen a few times. The V and J genes are TRBV7-2 and TRBJ2-3; a weak D match, TRBD1 (5 bases). The CDR3 spans 13 residues. From germline, CDR1 is SGHTA and CDR2 FQGNSA. The V end was cut by 8 bases, the J end by 0 bases, with 9 bases between. The CDR3 is CASCRESTDTQYF. CDR3 in DNA: TGTGCCAGCTGCAGGGAAAGCACAGATACGCAGTATTTT. Based on the CDR3 plus reference TRBV7-2 and TRBJ2-3, the full variable domain is GAGVSQSPSNKVTEKGKDVELRCDPISGHTALYWYRQSLGQGLEFLIYFQGNSAPDKSGLPSDRFSAERTGGSVSTLTIQRTQQEDSAVYLCASCRESTDTQYFGPGTRLTVL.

This clonotype was picked up many times. This chain links TRBV7-2 with TRBJ2-3, with 13 bases matching TRBD2. The CDR3 is 16 residues long. Germline CDR1 is SGHTA and CDR2 is FQGNSA. Trimming took 10 bases from V and 0 from J; bases not matched to a gene: 7. This CDR3 reads CATTSGRAWSTDTQYF. Written as DNA, the CDR3 is TGTGCCACCACTAGCGGGAGGGCCTGGAGCACAGATACGCAGTATTTT. Filled out from reference TRBV7-2 and TRBJ2-3, the complete variable domain reads GAGVSQSPSNKVTEKGKDVELRCDPISGHTALYWYRQSLGQGLEFLIYFQGNSAPDKSGLPSDRFSAERTGGSVSTLTIQRTQQEDSAVYLCATTSGRAWSTDTQYFGPGTRLTVL.

This clonotype has only a few counts. This chain links TRBV5-1 with TRBJ1-3, with D possibly matching TRBD1 (5 bases). The V end lost 4 bases, the J end lost 0 bases, and 17 bases lay between the germline ends. In germline, CDR1 is SGHRS, CDR2 YFSETQ. The CDR3 runs 17 residues. CDR3 nucleotides: TGCGCCAGCAGCAAGCGGGACTTCTCGTTCTCTGGAAACACCATATATTTT. It translates to CASSKRDFSFSGNTIYF.

The chain is built from TRBV29-1 and TRBJ2-5; tentatively, D is TRBD2 (6 bases). CDR1 SQVTM and CDR2 ANQGSEA come from the germline V gene. The V and J ends lost 3 bases and 1 base respectively, with 15 bases between them. CDR3 size: 15 residues. CDR3 bases: TGCAGCGTTGACGATCGGAGGGCGAGCCAAGAGACCCAGTACTTC. Translated, it gives CSVDDRRASQETQYF.

In its sample, this clonotype was seen many times. V and J are TRBV5-4 and TRBJ1-2; 7 bases fit TRBD1. CDR1 and CDR2 (germline): SGHNT, YYREEE (reference sequence). V trimming: 2 bases; J trimming: 2 bases; junction bases outside the gene matches: 6. The CDR3 loop spans 15 amino acids. CDR3 in DNA: TGTGCCAGCAGCTTAAATTTGGGACAGAACTATGGCTACACCTTC. Translating gives CASSLNLGQNYGYTF.

Turning to this clonotype: This sequence may be a read error, since a much larger clone differs from it by one base. J is TRBJ2-5 and V is TRBV4-2; tentatively, D is TRBD2 (6 bases). There are 15 residues in the CDR3. Trimming removed 7 bases at V and 5 bases at J, with 20 bases between. Germline CDR1 and CDR2: LGHNA and YNFKEQ. The CDR3 region is CASKEGRGTGETQYF. CDR3 coding DNA: TGTGCCAGCAAGGAGGGCCGGGGGACCGGGGAGACCCAGTACTTC.

This clonotype was recorded many times. V gene TRBV5-1 combines with J gene TRBJ2-7; D is uncertain. Germline lookup yields CDR1 SGHRS and CDR2 YFSETQ. CDR3 size: 14 residues. V lost 0 bases and J lost 3, with 10 bases in between. CDR3 bases: TGCGCCAGCAGCTTGGAATCGGGCAGCTACGAGCAGTACTTC. Translated, it gives CASSLESGSYEQYF.

Ten or more counts support this clonotype. The chain joins TRBV27 to TRBJ2-3; tentative D call: TRBD2 (5 bases). The CDR3 is 14 residues long. The germline V gene has CDR1 MNHEY and CDR2 SMNVEV (reference sequence). The V end was cut by 6 bases, the J end by 4 bases, with 14 bases between. DNA of the CDR3: TGTGCCAGCAGCCGGGATAGGGCGGCAGATACGCAGTATTTT. Encoded protein: CASSRDRAADTQYF.

In the case of this clonotype: It may be a read error: a sequence one base away is much more abundant. The chain joins TRBV11-2 to TRBJ1-5; D is ambiguous. From germline, CDR1 is SGHAT and CDR2 FQNNGV. The CDR3 has 14 amino acids. Written as DNA, the CDR3 is TGTACCAGCAGCGCGTCATATAGCAATCAGCCCCAGCATTTT. Translation: CTSSASYSNQPQHF.

This clonotype was observed at least ten times. The V and J genes are TRBV20-1 and TRBJ1-1; tentative D call: TRBD1 (6 bases). The CDR3 contains 14 residues. Trimming removed 3 bases at V and 4 bases at J, with 15 bases between. In germline, CDR1 is DFQATT, CDR2 SNEGSKA (reference sequence). The CDR3 DNA follows: TGCAGTGCTAGGGGGAGGGGGGGCGCCACTGAAGCTTTCTTT. It yields the protein CSARGRGGATEAFF.

J is TRBJ2-2 and V is TRBV12-5; D remains unclear. V lost 7 bases to trimming and J lost 3 bases, with 3 bases between them. Per the germline V gene, CDR1 is LGHNT and CDR2 is FRNRAP. The CDR3 has 11 residues. In nucleotides, the CDR3 is TGTGCTAGTGCCCACACCGGGGAGCTGTTTTTT. Translating gives CASAHTGELFF.

Note on this clonotype: A much larger clone lies a single base off, so this may be a read error. The genes are TRBV12-3 or TRBV12-4 and TRBJ1-1, with TRBD1 matching 7 bases. The CDR3 has 14 residues. CDR3 coding DNA: TGTGCCAGCACCATCGACCAAGGGGGCCCTGAAGCTCTCTTT. The encoded protein is CASTIDQGGPEALF.

This clonotype was counted at least ten times. The rearrangement uses TRBV18 and TRBJ2-5; the match to TRBD2 covers 7 bases. This CDR3 comprises 14 residues. V was clipped by 3 bases and J by 1 base; unmatched bases: 2. Germline V lookup: CDR1 KGHSH, CDR2 LQKENI. CDR3 sequence (DNA): TGTGCCAGCTCACCGCGGGAGCTCCAAGAGACCCAGTACTTC. Its protein product is CASSPRELQETQYF. The full variable domain, its missing parts supplied by reference TRBV18 and TRBJ2-5, is NAGVMQNPRHLVRRRGQEARLRCSPMKGHSHVYWYRQLPEEGLKFMVYLQKENIIDESGMPKERFSAEFPKEGPSILRIQQVVRGDSAAYFCASSPRELQETQYFGPGTRLLVL.

This clonotype was detected a few times. The V and J genes are TRBV2 and TRBJ1-2; D gene unclear. Germline CDR1 reads SNHLY; CDR2 reads FYNNEI. V shed 6 bases and J shed 0 bases, with 11 bases lying between them. The CDR3 spans 14 residues. CDR3 DNA sequence: TGTGCCAGCAGGTACAGAGCCTCTAACTATGGCTACACCTTC. Translated: CASRYRASNYGYTF. The full variable domain, in which reference TRBV2 and TRBJ1-2 provide the parts outside the CDR3, is EPEVTQTPSHQVTQMGQEVILRCVPISNHLYFYWYRQILGQKVEFLVSFYNNEISEKSEIFDDQFSVERPDGSNFTLKIRSTKLEDSAMYFCASRYRASNYGYTFGSGTRLTVV.

This clonotype was counted many times. CDR3 in DNA: TGCAGCGTTGAGCGGGGAGGGACAGATACGCAGTATTTT. Translated: CSVERGGTDTQYF. The chain uses TRBV29-1 and TRBJ2-3; the match to TRBD2 covers 7 bases. The V gene's germline CDR1 is SQVTM and CDR2 ANQGSEA. The CDR3 is 13 residues long. Trimming took 3 bases from V and 3 from J; bases not matched to a gene: 3.

This clonotype was detected a few times. DNA of the CDR3: TGTGCCAGCAGCCAACTGGACAGCCGAAACACCATATATTTT. It yields the protein CASSQLDSRNTIYF. The chain joins TRBV14 to TRBJ1-3; TRBD1 might be the D (6 bases). The V end lost 2 bases, the J end lost 5 bases, and 10 bases lay between the germline ends. This CDR3 has 14 amino acids. Looked up from germline, CDR1 is SGHDN and CDR2 is FVKESK.

This clonotype was observed many times. The chain employs TRBV20-1 and TRBJ2-1; D possibly corresponds to TRBD2 (6 bases). This CDR3 is built from 11 residues. CDR1 and CDR2 (germline): DFQATT, SNEGSKA (reference sequence). Trimming shortened V by 4 bases and J by 9 bases, and 10 bases separated the two germline ends. For the CDR3, the DNA is TGCAGTGCTATTTTAGCGGTTGAGCAGTTCTTC. Translation gives CSAILAVEQFF.

This clonotype appeared many times. The chain is built from TRBV27 and TRBJ2-7; 8 bases are a match to TRBD1. The V segment lost 2 bases and the J segment 2 bases; nucleotides outside the gene matches: 5. This CDR3 has 15 amino acids. Per the germline V gene, CDR1 is MNHEY and CDR2 is SMNVEV (reference sequence). The CDR3 is CASSLSDRGTYEQYF. CDR3 DNA: TGTGCCAGCAGTTTAAGTGACAGGGGCACCTACGAGCAGTACTTC.

This clonotype was observed at least ten times. V and J are TRBV20-1 and TRBJ2-5; possibly TRBD2 for D (6 bases). There are 14 residues in the CDR3. Deletions cut 2 bases from V and 1 base from J, with 11 bases between. Germline CDR1 reads DFQATT; CDR2 reads SNEGSKA (reference sequence). The CDR3 DNA is TGCAGTGCTAGAAGACTAGACCGCCAAGAGACCCAGTACTTC. Translating it yields CSARRLDRQETQYF.

This clonotype showed up many times. This chain uses TRBV28 with TRBJ2-5; D could derive from TRBD1 or TRBD2 (5 bases each). This CDR3 is 14 amino acids long. Germline V gene sequence: CDR1 MDHEN, CDR2 SYDVKM. The V and J ends lost 5 bases and 5 bases respectively, with 15 bases between them. CDR3 bases: TGTGCCAGCAGTCTTTCCCTATGGGGGGAGACCCAGTACTTC. It is translated as CASSLSLWGETQYF.

This clonotype was detected many times. This chain joins TRBV4-1 and TRBJ1-6; 7 nucleotides align to TRBD1. The V segment lost 3 bases and the J segment 9 bases; nucleotides outside the gene matches: 11. CDR1 MGHRA and CDR2 YSYEKL come from the germline V gene. The CDR3 sequence is 16 residues long. The CDR3 region has the DNA TGCGCCAGCAGCCATTCCCGGGACAGCGCCTCTTCACCCCTCCACTTT. Protein product: CASSHSRDSASSPLHF.

Details on this clonotype: A clone one base away is much larger, so this may be a read error. CDR3 bases: TGTGGCAGCAGCCAGAAGACAGGGGTTAGGGAGACCCAGTACTTC. It translates to CGSSQKTGVRETQYF. The chain joins TRBV7-2 to TRBJ2-5; the match to TRBD1 covers 8 bases. Germline CDR1 reads SGHTA; CDR2 reads FQGNSA. This CDR3 spans 15 amino acids.

This clonotype was detected only a few times. The chain employs TRBV20-1 and TRBJ1-1; 9 bases fit TRBD1. Germline CDR1 DFQATT, CDR2 SNEGSKA (reference sequence). CDR3 size: 13 residues. CDR3 sequence (DNA): TGCAGACCCCGGGACAGGGATGACACTGAAGCTTTCTTT. Translating gives CRPRDRDDTEAFF.